The 18 T cell receptor beta chains below all came from one sample that was sequenced in a study of monozygotic twins with inflammatory bowel disease. TCRdb re-called the 5' RACE reads and gives one entry per CDR3 protein, without DNA. This table holds approximately 400,000 distinct CDR3 sequences. Sequencing was performed on blood. The receptors derive from a human donor with ulcerative colitis or Crohn's disease, or a healthy co-twin of an affected twin (not recorded which).

The genes are TRBV10-3 and TRBJ2-3; TCRdb's D call, TRBD1, is unchecked because there is no DNA. The CDR3 is 17 residues long. Germline V gene lookup returns CDR1 ENHRY and CDR2 SYGVKD. CDR3 sequence: CAISESAGQASTDTQYF.

This rearrangement joins TRBV6-4 to TRBJ2-1; TCRdb names TRBD2, which stays unverified in the absence of DNA. The CDR3 is 19 amino acids. Germline V lookup: CDR1 MRHNA, CDR2 SNTAGT. CDR3 in amino acids: CASSDRLASTSGPYNEQFF.

This chain uses TRBV4-1 with TRBJ1-1. In germline, CDR1 is MGHRA, CDR2 YSYEKL. The CDR3 spans 14 residues. CDR3 amino acids: CASSHRVGDTEAFF.

J is TRBJ2-1 and V is TRBV12-3 or TRBV12-4; TCRdb lists TRBD1, though no DNA is available to test this call. This CDR3 contains 11 residues. The CDR3 sequence: CASGDRGLGFF.

The chain couples TRBV5-1 to TRBJ1-2; the TCRdb D gene call, TRBD1, has no DNA to confirm it. The CDR3 runs to 14 residues. The germline gives CDR1 SGHRS, CDR2 YFSETQ. The CDR3 loop reads CASSMTAANYGYTF. The whole variable domain, filled in from reference TRBV5-1 and TRBJ1-2, reads KAGVTQTPRYLIKTRGQQVTLSCSPISGHRSVSWYQQTPGQGLQFLFEYFSETQRNKGNFPGRFSGRQFSNSRSEMNVSTLELGDSALYLCASSMTAANYGYTFGSGTRLTVV.

The CDR3 region is CASSLSSFRVYEQYF. The chain has TRBV11-2 and TRBJ2-7. Germline assignment: CDR1 SGHAT and CDR2 FQNNGV. The CDR3 loop spans 15 amino acids.

The J gene is TRBJ1-1, the V gene TRBV11-2. Germline lookup yields CDR1 SGHAT and CDR2 FQNNGV. CDR3 length equals 16 residues. CDR3 sequence: CASSFDPGWGNTEAFF.

The chain joins TRBV20-1 to TRBJ2-3; without DNA, the TCRdb call of TRBD1 cannot be checked. CDR3 length: 14 amino acids. The germline CDR1 and CDR2 sequences are DFQATT and SNEGSKA (reference sequence). CDR3 in amino acids: CSQTGTLGTDTQYF.

The chain couples TRBV5-4 to TRBJ2-3; checking the TCRdb D call of TRBD1 is not possible without DNA. The CDR3 runs 17 residues. The germline gives CDR1 SGHNT, CDR2 YYREEE (reference sequence). This CDR3 is CASSWGQGARQADTQYF.

J is TRBJ2-2 and V is TRBV7-8; TCRdb calls TRBD1, which cannot be checked without DNA. Germline V lookup: CDR1 SGHVS, CDR2 FQNEAQ. The CDR3 covers 17 residues. The CDR3 protein is CASSLSARGPDTGELFF.

This chain joins TRBV12-3 or TRBV12-4 and TRBJ1-1. The CDR3 runs to 14 residues. The CDR3 here is CASSLAGRNTEAFF.

V and J are TRBV6-5 and TRBJ1-1; there is no DNA to check the TCRdb D call of TRBD1. The CDR3 spans 14 residues. Germline CDR1 and CDR2: MNHEY and SVGAGI. This chain's CDR3 is CASSYDRLNTEAFF.

CDR3: CASSLEGRDRQPQHF. The genes are TRBV11-2 and TRBJ1-5; with no DNA, the TCRdb D assignment of TRBD1 cannot be verified. CDR3 length equals 15 residues. Germline V gene lookup returns CDR1 SGHAT and CDR2 FQNNGV.

This chain connects TRBV4-1 to TRBJ1-5. Germline CDR1 reads MGHRA; CDR2 reads YSYEKL. CDR3 length: 16 amino acids. The CDR3 here is CASSQDIGGGNQPQHF.

The rearrangement joins TRBV20-1 to TRBJ1-1. The CDR3 totals 11 residues. The germline V gene has CDR1 DFQATT and CDR2 SNEGSKA (reference sequence). CDR3 in amino acids: CSAWQGAEAFF.

This chain connects TRBV2 to TRBJ2-2. The CDR3 is 14 amino acids. Germline CDR1 SNHLY, CDR2 FYNNEI. CDR3 in amino acids: CASSVRVSTGELFF. The full variable domain, rest sourced from reference TRBV2 and TRBJ2-2, is EPEVTQTPSHQVTQMGQEVILRCVPISNHLYFYWYRQILGQKVEFLVSFYNNEISEKSEIFDDQFSVERPDGSNFTLKIRSTKLEDSAMYFCASSVRVSTGELFFGEGSRLTVL.

The chain carries TRBV7-3 and TRBJ2-2. Germline V gives CDR1 SGHTA, CDR2 FQGTGA. This CDR3 has 14 residues. The CDR3 protein is CASSLSVDTGELFF. Using reference TRBV7-3 and TRBJ2-2 for the parts outside the CDR3, the full variable domain is GAGVSQTPSNKVTEKGKYVELRCDPISGHTALYWYRQSLGQGPEFLIYFQGTGAADDSGLPNDRFFAVRPEGSVSTLKIQRTERGDSAVYLCASSLSVDTGELFFGEGSRLTVL.

The chain links TRBV7-3 to TRBJ2-2. CDR3 size: 12 residues. The germline gives CDR1 SGHTA, CDR2 FQGTGA. CDR3 in amino acids: CASSHSTGELFF.